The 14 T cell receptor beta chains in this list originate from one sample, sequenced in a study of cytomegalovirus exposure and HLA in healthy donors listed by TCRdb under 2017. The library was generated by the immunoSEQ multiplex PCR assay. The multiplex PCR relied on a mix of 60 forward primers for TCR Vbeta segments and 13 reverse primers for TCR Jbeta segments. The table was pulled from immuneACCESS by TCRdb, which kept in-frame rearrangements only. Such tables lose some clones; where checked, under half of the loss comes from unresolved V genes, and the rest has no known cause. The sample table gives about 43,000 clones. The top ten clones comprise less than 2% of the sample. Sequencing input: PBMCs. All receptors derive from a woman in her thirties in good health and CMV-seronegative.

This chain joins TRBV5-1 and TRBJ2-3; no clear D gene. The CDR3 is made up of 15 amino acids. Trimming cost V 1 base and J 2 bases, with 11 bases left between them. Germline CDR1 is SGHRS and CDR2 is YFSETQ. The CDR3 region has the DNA TGCGCCAGCAGCTTGCAAGCTACAGCCACAGATACGCAGTATTTT. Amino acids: CASSLQATATDTQYF.

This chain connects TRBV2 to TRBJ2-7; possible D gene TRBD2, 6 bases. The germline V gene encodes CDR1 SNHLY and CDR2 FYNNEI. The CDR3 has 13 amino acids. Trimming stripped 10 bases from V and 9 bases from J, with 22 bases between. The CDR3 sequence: CAISRDPAGGQYF. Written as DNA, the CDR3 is TGTGCCATCTCCCGGGACCCTGCCGGGGGGCAGTACTTC.

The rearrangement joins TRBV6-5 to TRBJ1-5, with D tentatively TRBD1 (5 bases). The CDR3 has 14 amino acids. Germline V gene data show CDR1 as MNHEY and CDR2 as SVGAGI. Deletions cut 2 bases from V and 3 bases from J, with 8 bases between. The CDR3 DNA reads TGTGCCAGCAGTTACAGGGGACTCAATCAGCCCCAGCATTTT. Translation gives CASSYRGLNQPQHF.

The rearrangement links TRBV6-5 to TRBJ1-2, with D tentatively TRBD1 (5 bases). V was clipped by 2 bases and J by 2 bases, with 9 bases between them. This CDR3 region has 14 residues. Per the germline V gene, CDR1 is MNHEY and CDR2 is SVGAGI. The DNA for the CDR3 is TGTGCCAGCAGTTACGTCAAGGGGAACTATGGCTACACCTTC. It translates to CASSYVKGNYGYTF.

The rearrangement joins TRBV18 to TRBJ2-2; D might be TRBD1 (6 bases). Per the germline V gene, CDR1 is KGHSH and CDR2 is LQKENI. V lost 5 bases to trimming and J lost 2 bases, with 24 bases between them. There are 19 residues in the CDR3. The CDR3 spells CASSSKPGAVVINTGELFF. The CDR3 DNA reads TGTGCCAGCTCATCCAAACCAGGGGCAGTTGTTATCAACACCGGGGAGCTGTTTTTT.

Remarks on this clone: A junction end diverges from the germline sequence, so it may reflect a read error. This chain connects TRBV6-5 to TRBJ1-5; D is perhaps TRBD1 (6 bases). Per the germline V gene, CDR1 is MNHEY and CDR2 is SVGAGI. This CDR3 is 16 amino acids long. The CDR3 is CASSYSVGGLGQPQHF. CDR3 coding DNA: TGTGCCAGCAGCTACTCAGTCGGGGGGCTCGGTCAGCCCCAGCATTTT.

The CDR3 loop reads CASSSQGTSYGYTF. The DNA of the CDR3 is TGTGCCAGCAGCTCACAGGGGACCTCGTATGGCTACACCTTC. V is TRBV5-4 and J is TRBJ1-2, with TRBD1 matching 7 bases. The germline V gene has CDR1 SGHNT and CDR2 YYREEE (reference sequence). The CDR3 length is 14 residues. Trimming at V came to 3 bases and at J to 5 bases, leaving 7 bases not matched to a gene.

The CDR3 loop reads CASSLGGTGGVNTEAFF. The DNA of the CDR3 is TGTGCCAGCAGTCTGGGGGGGACAGGGGGGGTGAACACTGAAGCTTTCTTT. The chain couples TRBV28 to TRBJ1-1; 11 positions match TRBD1. The J segment lost 0 bases and the V segment lost 5 bases, leaving 8 bases of the junction unmatched. Per germline, CDR1 MDHEN and CDR2 SYDVKM. This CDR3 contains 17 residues. Combining the CDR3 with reference TRBV28 and TRBJ1-1 gives the whole variable domain DVKVTQSSRYLVKRTGEKVFLECVQDMDHENMFWYRQDPGLGLRLIYFSYDVKMKEKGDIPEGYSVSREKKERFSLILESASTNQTSMYLCASSLGGTGGVNTEAFFGQGTRLTVV.

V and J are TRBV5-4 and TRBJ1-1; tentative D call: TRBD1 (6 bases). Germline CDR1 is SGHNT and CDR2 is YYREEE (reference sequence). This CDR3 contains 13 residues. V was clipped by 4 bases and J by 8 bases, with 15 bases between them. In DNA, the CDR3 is TGTGCCAGCAGCCTAGGGGGAACAGGGGAAGCTTTCTTT. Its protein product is CASSLGGTGEAFF.

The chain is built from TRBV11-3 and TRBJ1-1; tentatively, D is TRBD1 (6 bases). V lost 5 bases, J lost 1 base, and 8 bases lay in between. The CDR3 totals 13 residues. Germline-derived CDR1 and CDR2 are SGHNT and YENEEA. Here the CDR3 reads CASSEDRNTEAFF. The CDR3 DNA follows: TGTGCCAGCAGCGAGGACAGGAACACTGAAGCTTTCTTT.

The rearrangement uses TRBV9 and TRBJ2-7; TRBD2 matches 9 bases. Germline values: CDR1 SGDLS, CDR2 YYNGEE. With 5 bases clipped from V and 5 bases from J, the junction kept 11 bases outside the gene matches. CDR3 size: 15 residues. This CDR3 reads CASSSGSLIDDEQYF. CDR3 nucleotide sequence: TGTGCCAGCAGTAGCGGGAGCTTAATAGACGACGAGCAGTACTTC.

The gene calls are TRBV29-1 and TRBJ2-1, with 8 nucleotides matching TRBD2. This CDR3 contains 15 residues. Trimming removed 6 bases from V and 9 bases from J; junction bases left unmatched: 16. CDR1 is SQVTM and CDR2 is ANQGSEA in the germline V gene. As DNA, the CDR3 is TGCAGCGTGGGTAGCAGGGGACCCGGGGGGGGTGAGCAGTTCTTC. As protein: CSVGSRGPGGGEQFF.

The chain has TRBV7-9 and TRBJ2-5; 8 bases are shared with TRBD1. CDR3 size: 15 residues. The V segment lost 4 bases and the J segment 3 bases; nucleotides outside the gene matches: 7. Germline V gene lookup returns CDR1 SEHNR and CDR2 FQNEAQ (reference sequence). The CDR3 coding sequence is TGTGCCAGCAGCTCCCCCTTGGACAGGGAAGAGACCCAGTACTTC. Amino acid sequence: CASSSPLDREETQYF.

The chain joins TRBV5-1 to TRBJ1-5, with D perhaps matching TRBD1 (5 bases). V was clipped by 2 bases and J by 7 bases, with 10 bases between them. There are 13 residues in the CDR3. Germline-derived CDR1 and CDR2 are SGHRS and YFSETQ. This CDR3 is CASSFTGGQPQHF. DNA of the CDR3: TGCGCCAGCAGCTTTACGGGGGGACAGCCCCAGCATTTT.